Listed below are T cell receptor beta chains from one sample, sequenced in a study of shared clonotypes between healthy human individuals. Sequencing used immunoSEQ multiplex PCR; TCRdb keeps in-frame clones, though not all of them. The sample holds approximately 530,000 clones; approximately 95% are singletons and the top ten take about 0.06%. The source material was naive CD4+ T cells sorted from blood. The receptors come from a woman between 25 and 40 years old in good health. Both conserved end residues are part of each CDR3. The D gene is left open where the match is weak. For some rows the clone size is stated as once, few or many, or as a class when expanded; others skip it.

. TRBJ1-1 . TRBV7-3 TGTGCCAGCAGCTCCCAGGGAGACACTGAAGCTTTCTTT CASSSQGDTEAFF
. TRBJ1-2 . TRBV23-1 TGCGCCAGGAGAAGTTGGCAGGATTTTAACTATGGCTACACCTTC CARRSWQDFNYGYTF
. TRBJ2-7 . TRBV10-3 TGTGCCATCAGTGATGAGGAAACCTACGAGCAGTACTTC CAISDEETYEQYF
. TRBJ2-1 few TRBV10-1 TGCGCCAGCAGTGAGTCGCAAACTCACCACGATGAGCAGTTCTTC CASSESQTHHDEQFF
. TRBJ2-1 . TRBV7-9 TGTGCCAGCAGCCCCTGGGATTACGCAAATGAGCAGTTCTTC CASSPWDYANEQFF
TRBD2 TRBJ2-7 . TRBV28 TGTGCCAGCAGTCTATCCGGGACTAGCGGGAGCTACGAGCAGTACTTC CASSLSGTSGSYEQYF
. TRBJ1-5 once TRBV5-1 TGCGCCAGCAGCTTGGGACCGGGGGCGAATCAGCCCCAGCATTTT CASSLGPGANQPQHF
. TRBJ2-7 . TRBV2 TGTGCCAGCAGTGTAGGTGAGAAGCAGTACTTC CASSVGEKQYF
. TRBJ1-3 . TRBV6-1 TGTGCCAGCAGTGACCGGGATGGAAACACCATATATTTT CASSDRDGNTIYF
. TRBJ1-1 . TRBV30 TGTGCCTGGAGTGTAAAGGGAACTGAAGCTTTCTTT CAWSVKGTEAFF
. TRBJ2-1 . TRBV28 TGTGCCAGCAGCACCACCCTAGCGAATGAGCAGTTCTTC CASSTTLANEQFF
TRBD1 TRBJ2-7 . TRBV4-1 TGCGCCAGCAGCCAGACCCCCGCAGGGGGACCCTACGAGCAGTACTTC CASSQTPAGGPYEQYF
. TRBJ2-3 . TRBV28 TGTGCCAGCAGTTTATCCCCTAGCGGCACAGATACGCAGTATTTT CASSLSPSGTDTQYF
. TRBJ2-1 . TRBV29-1 TGCAGCGGCGTCAGGGTCCCCAATGAGCAGTTCTTC CSGVRVPNEQFF
. TRBJ1-5 . TRBV6-1 TGTGCCAGCAGTGAGGCCGGGATACAGCCCCAGCATTTT CASSEAGIQPQHF
. TRBJ1-5 . TRBV19 TGTGCCAGTAGTGCCTTACAGGGTTCTAATCAGCCCCAGCATTTT CASSALQGSNQPQHF
. TRBJ2-6 . TRBV28 TGTGCCAGCAGTTTTAACTCTGGGGCCAACGTCCTGACTTTC CASSFNSGANVLTF
. TRBJ1-1 . TRBV12-5 TGTGCTAGTCAGGGGCAGGTGAACACTGAAGCTTTCTTT CASQGQVNTEAFF
. TRBJ2-1 . TRBV11-2 TGTGCCAGCAGCCATCCCGCCAGGGGCAACAATGAGCAGTTCTTC CASSHPARGNNEQFF